This T cell receptor beta chain was sequenced during a study of T cell repertoires in cytomegalovirus infection (dated by TCRdb to about 2019). About the investigation overall: Alongside well-studied HLA-B-restricted epitopes, the peptide stimulations were aimed at recently identified HLA-C-restricted CMV epitopes, whose presentation resists viral immunomodulation. Donor HLA type was relevant to the analysis, because carriage of CMV infection together with the matching HLA type was indicated by public TCR beta signatures.

General findings and caveats noted by the study authors: The ex vivo response was dominated by HLA-C-restricted CMV-specific TCR beta clonotypes, which also provided the single most frequent clonotype in two of eight donors. In both this cohort and an independent cohort of several hundred donors, the cumulative frequency of public TCR beta family members distinguished carriers of CMV infection plus the relevant HLA type.

This clonotype was counted ten times or more. Its antigen is unknown. No quality values exist for individual bases; no much larger clone is one base distant. The CDR1 and CDR2 encoded by the germline V gene are SGHVS and FQNEAQ. Between the V and J ends, shortened by 7 bases and 0 bases respectively, the junction contains 12 bases. The CDR3 starts with the cysteine, ends with the phenylalanine, and has 15 residues. Here the CDR3 DNA is all that survives: 45 bases in frame from base 1. The reads were generated on an Illumina HiSeq 1500. TCRdb itself trimmed the public reads at Q25 with fastp, ran MiXCR and retained productive beta chains. Identical CDR3 protein sequences are pooled into one entry, listed with their most common genes and DNA. The sample includes under 130,000 distinct CDR3 sequences, with over 40% observed a single time. The ten largest clones represent roughly 74% of the sample. Interpreted using the paper, the treatment or condition label stands for: in vitro stimulation with specific CMV peptide epitopes to enrich CMV-specific T cells.

This clonotype originated in a human donor in good health (CMV status not recorded). Some clones in this sample may be carry-over from other donors' samples. The chain joins TRBV7-8 to TRBJ2-2; TRBD1 is possibly the D segment (6 matching bases). Sequenced here: CD8+ T cells from cultured PBMCs, sampled from culture after CMV antigen stimulation. The CDR3 region has the sequence CASTNWTANTGELFF. The nucleotides are TGTGCCAGCACCAATTGGACAGCGAACACCGGGGAGCTGTTTTTT. The CDR3, completed at both ends by the reference TRBV7-8 and TRBJ2-2 genes, gives the full variable domain GAGVSQSPRYKVAKRGQDVALRCDPISGHVSLFWYQQALGQGPEFLTYFQNEAQLDKSGLPSDRFFAERPEGSVSTLKIQRTQQEDSAVYLCASTNWTANTGELFFGEGSRLTVL.